This T cell receptor (beta chain) was captured by sequencing in a study of immune evolution from preneoplasia to lung adenocarcinoma. The wider study: HLA loss of heterozygosity: under 7.5% AIS, about 14% MIA, approximately 31% ADC, none AAH.

Nucleic acids came from premalignant or tumor cells enriched by macro-dissection. Sequencing was performed with immunoSEQ multiplex PCR; in TCRdb, only in-frame clones are kept and a portion is missing. The table includes approximately 8,600 clones, 75% to 90% detected once. Concerning this clone itself: Its antigen remains unidentified.

Study-level results: Top clone frequencies peaked in normal lung, apparently declining through invasive adenocarcinoma. Clonality was highest in normal lung, lower in later-stage lesions apparently.

The sequence was collected from a donor at least 70 years old with lung adenocarcinoma. The sample comprised FFPE minimally invasive lung adenocarcinoma tissue.

The CDR3 DNA sequence: TGTGCCAGCAGTTCTCAAGGTGCCTCCTACAATGAGCAGTTCTTC. It codes for CASSSQGASYNEQFF. This rearrangement joins TRBV28 to TRBJ2-1; D not certain. V was cut by 4 bases and J by 0 bases, with 10 bases left in between. In germline, CDR1 is MDHEN, CDR2 SYDVKM. CDR3 length: 15 amino acids.